This T cell receptor beta chain was found in a study of regulatory T cells in long-lasting Graves disease. Study summary: Patients with new Graves' disease had used antithyroid drugs below 3 months.

Study results and caveats: Graves' patients with persistent disease showed TCR diversity lower than patients newly diagnosed.

This clonotype turned up a few times. No antigen is known for it. Arm-PCR with iRepertoire HTBI primers amplified the CDR3 regions for these TCR beta libraries. Each CDR3 protein gets one entry after TCRdb re-called the multiplex PCR reads with MiXCR. The sample holds approximately 350,000 distinct CDR3 sequences; roughly 16% are singletons and the top ten take 20% to 25%. Time point noted: newly diagnosed GD, antithyroid drugs for less than 3 months. Preparation of the TCR library used RNA extracted from PBMCs. American Thyroid Association guidelines defined Graves' disease diagnosis. CDR3 size: 12 residues. Germline-derived CDR1 and CDR2 are MNHEY and SMNVEV (reference sequence). Trimming stripped 8 bases from V and 7 bases from J, with 12 bases between. This same sample was also taken into another study, of T cells in Graves' hyperthyroidism and ophthalmopathy. This second report adds: Disease duration under 2 months; hyperthyroidism patients were aged 18 to 65.

This clonotype originated in a woman aged 18-35 years with Graves disease. Sequencing used peripheral blood mononuclear cells (PBMCs), obtained at new diagnosis, from a patient treated with antithyroid drugs. V usage is TRBV27 and J usage is TRBJ2-4; unclear D gene. CDR3 loop: CASSEVGNIQYF. The CDR3 DNA follows: TGTGCCAGCTCCGAGGTGGGGAACATTCAGTACTTC.